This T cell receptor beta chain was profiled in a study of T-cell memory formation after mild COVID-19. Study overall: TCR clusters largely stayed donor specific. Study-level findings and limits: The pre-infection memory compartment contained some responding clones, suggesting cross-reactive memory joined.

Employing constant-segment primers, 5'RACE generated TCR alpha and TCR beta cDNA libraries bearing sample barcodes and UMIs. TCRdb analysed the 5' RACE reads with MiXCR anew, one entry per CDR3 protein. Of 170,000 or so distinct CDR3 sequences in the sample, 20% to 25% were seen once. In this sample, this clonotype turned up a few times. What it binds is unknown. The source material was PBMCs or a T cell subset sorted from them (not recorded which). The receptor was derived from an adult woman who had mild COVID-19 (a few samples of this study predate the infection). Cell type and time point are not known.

CDR3 residues: CASTLRGSGGEVETQYF. DNA of the CDR3: TGTGCCAGCACCCTACGGGGGAGCGGGGGAGAAGTAGAGACCCAGTACTTC. This chain connects TRBV12-3 or TRBV12-4 to TRBJ2-5, with 8 bases aligning to TRBD2. CDR3 length: 17 amino acids. Germline trimming cut 7 bases from V and 4 bases from J; bases unmatched to any gene: 17.